The rows below give T cell receptor beta chains drawn from one sample of a study of T-cell reconstitution after alpha-beta-depleted transplantation in children. MiXCR, applied by TCRdb to the PCR reads, yields one record per CDR3 protein. This table holds 600,000 to 800,000 distinct CDR3 sequences, roughly 14% found once. This material consisted of PBMCs, taken before TCRalphabeta/CD19-depleted stem cell transplant. These receptors were collected from a girl aged 2 to 10 with congenital amegakaryocytic thrombocytopenia, due to receive a stem cell transplant. CDR3s include the opening cysteine and the closing phenylalanine or tryptophan. The order of the fields is V gene, CDR3 protein.

v_call: TRBV7-9; cdr3_aa: CASSLRMAASTEAFF
v_call: TRBV6-4; cdr3_aa: CASSEVTSGVYEQYF
v_call: TRBV30; cdr3_aa: CAWSPGVTDTQYF
v_call: TRBV20-1; cdr3_aa: CSARASGGITGELFF
v_call: TRBV5-1; cdr3_aa: CASRQREGSTGELFF
v_call: TRBV20-1; cdr3_aa: CSTIGDRTRWGGGNEQFF
v_call: TRBV7-9; cdr3_aa: CASSRASGGTYEQYF
v_call: TRBV5-1; cdr3_aa: CASSPWTSGDTYEQYF
v_call: TRBV7-9; cdr3_aa: CASITGVGDYEQYF
v_call: TRBV12-3/TRBV12-4; cdr3_aa: CASSLQGMNTEAFF
v_call: TRBV7-8; cdr3_aa: CASSLNLRGIPSYEQYF
v_call: TRBV20-1; cdr3_aa: CSAKSGPGPYNEQFF
v_call: TRBV7-6; cdr3_aa: CASSVNYRGRTNTDTQYF
v_call: TRBV6-5; cdr3_aa: CASSYGGGEQYF
v_call: TRBV30; cdr3_aa: CAWSPSQGTAFF
v_call: TRBV20-1; cdr3_aa: CSARDFRVPGELFF
v_call: TRBV2; cdr3_aa: CASSEASGTNEQFF
v_call: TRBV7-9; cdr3_aa: CASSMDSGGELFF
v_call: TRBV2; cdr3_aa: CASSELRSTDTQYF
v_call: TRBV12-3/TRBV12-4; cdr3_aa: CASAREPPLNEQFF
v_call: TRBV11-2; cdr3_aa: CASSPRPGSTDTQYF
v_call: TRBV4-1; cdr3_aa: CASSQESGVSSYEQYF
v_call: TRBV4-1; cdr3_aa: CASSQGIDRGLSYEQYF
v_call: TRBV30; cdr3_aa: CAWSGLAADTQYF
v_call: TRBV29-1; cdr3_aa: CSVEGWENDEQYF
v_call: TRBV20-1; cdr3_aa: CSARRGGVSNQPQHF
v_call: TRBV4-2; cdr3_aa: CASSQDWKQAGANVLTF
v_call: TRBV20-1; cdr3_aa: CSARATSAQETQYF
v_call: TRBV6-1; cdr3_aa: CASVQGDSNQPQHF
v_call: TRBV20-1; cdr3_aa: CSADGRAPHEQYF
v_call: TRBV20-1; cdr3_aa: CSAGLPRGKSYNEQFF